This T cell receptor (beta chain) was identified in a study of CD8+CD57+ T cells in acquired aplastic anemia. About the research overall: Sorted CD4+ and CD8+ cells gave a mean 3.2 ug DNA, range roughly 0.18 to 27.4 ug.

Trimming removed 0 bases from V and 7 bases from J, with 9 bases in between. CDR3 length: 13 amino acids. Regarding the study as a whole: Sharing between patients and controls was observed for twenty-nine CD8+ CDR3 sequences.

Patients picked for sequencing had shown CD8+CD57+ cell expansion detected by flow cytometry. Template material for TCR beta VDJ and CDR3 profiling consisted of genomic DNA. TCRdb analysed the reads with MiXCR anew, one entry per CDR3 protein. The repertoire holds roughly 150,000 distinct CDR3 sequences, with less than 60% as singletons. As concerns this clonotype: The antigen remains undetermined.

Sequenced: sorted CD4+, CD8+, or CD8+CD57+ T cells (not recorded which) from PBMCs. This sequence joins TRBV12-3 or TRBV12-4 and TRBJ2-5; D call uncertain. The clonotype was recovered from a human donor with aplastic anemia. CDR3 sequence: CASSLAGVVTQYF. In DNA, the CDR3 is TGTGCCAGCAGTTTAGCCGGAGTCGTGACCCAGTACTTC.